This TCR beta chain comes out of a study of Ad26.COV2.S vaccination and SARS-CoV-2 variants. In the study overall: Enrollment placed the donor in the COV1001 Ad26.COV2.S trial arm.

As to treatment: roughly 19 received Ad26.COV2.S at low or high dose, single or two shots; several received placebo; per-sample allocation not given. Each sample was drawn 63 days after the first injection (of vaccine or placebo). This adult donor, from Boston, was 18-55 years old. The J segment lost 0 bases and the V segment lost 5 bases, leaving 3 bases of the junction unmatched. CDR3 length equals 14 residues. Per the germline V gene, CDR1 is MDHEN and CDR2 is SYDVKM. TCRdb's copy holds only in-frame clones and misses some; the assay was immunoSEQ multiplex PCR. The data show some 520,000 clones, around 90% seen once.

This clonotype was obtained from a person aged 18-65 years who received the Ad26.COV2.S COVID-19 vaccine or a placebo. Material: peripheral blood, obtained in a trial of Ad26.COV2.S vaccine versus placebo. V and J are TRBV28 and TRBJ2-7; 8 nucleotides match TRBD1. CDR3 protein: CASSQQGVSYEQYF. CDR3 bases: TGTGCCAGCAGTCAACAGGGGGTCTCCTACGAGCAGTACTTC.